These 19 T cell receptor beta chains share one sample of origin, sequenced in a study of radiotherapy plus CTLA-4 blockade in lung cancer. Clones were read by immunoSEQ multiplex PCR, and TCRdb kept only the in-frame ones, dropping some. The table lists 50,000 or so clones, less than 85% of them singletons. Sequenced material: peripheral blood, taken from a patient treated with radiotherapy plus ipilimumab. All receptors derive from a human donor with non-small cell lung cancer who had stable disease on radiotherapy plus ipilimumab.

The V and J genes are TRBV19 and TRBJ1-6; 7 nucleotides align to TRBD1. The germline V gene has CDR1 LNHDA and CDR2 SQIVND (reference sequence). V lost 5 bases and J lost 8; bases outside the gene matches: 9. This CDR3 is 15 amino acids long. CDR3 coding DNA: TGTGCCAGTAGTCCCGGGGGACAGTGGGATTCACCCCTCCACTTT. Protein sequence: CASSPGGQWDSPLHF.

The gene calls are TRBV19 and TRBJ1-5; a weak D match, TRBD1 (5 bases). In germline, CDR1 is LNHDA, CDR2 SQIVND (reference sequence). There are 17 residues in the CDR3. V was shortened by 6 bases and J by 0 bases, with 18 bases between the two germline ends. The CDR3 coding sequence is TGTGCCAGTAGGTGGGGGATCCTAGAAAATAGCAATCAGCCCCAGCATTTT. It translates to CASRWGILENSNQPQHF.

V usage is TRBV19 and J usage is TRBJ2-2; D might be TRBD1 (5 bases). The CDR3 loop spans 15 amino acids. With 5 bases removed from V and 0 bases from J, the gap between germline ends came to 10 bases. Germline V gene sequence: CDR1 LNHDA, CDR2 SQIVND (reference sequence). The CDR3 DNA reads as TGTGCCAGTAGTCCCCGCAGGGCGAACACCGGGGAGCTGTTTTTT. This translates into CASSPRRANTGELFF.

The chain combines TRBV18 with TRBJ1-1, with 10 bases fitting TRBD1. Germline trimming cut 3 bases from V and 6 bases from J; bases unmatched to any gene: 4. Germline V lookup: CDR1 KGHSH, CDR2 LQKENI. The CDR3 has 14 residues. Here the CDR3 reads CASSPSGTGAEAFF. DNA for the CDR3: TGTGCCAGCTCACCCTCCGGGACAGGGGCTGAAGCTTTCTTT.

The chain has TRBV28 and TRBJ1-5; D unclear. Germline values: CDR1 MDHEN, CDR2 SYDVKM. Trimming cost V 5 bases and J 4 bases, with 6 bases left between them. The CDR3 extends over 12 amino acids. The CDR3 DNA follows: TGTGCCAGCAGTATCACGAATCAGCCCCAGCATTTT. Translation gives CASSITNQPQHF.

As DNA, the CDR3 is TGTGCCAGCAGCTTAGTAGGCGGGGGCTTGTCCCGAGAGCAGTACTTC. Its translation: CASSLVGGGLSREQYF. The genes are TRBV7-8 and TRBJ2-7, with a tentative D call TRBD2 (7 bases). The CDR3 length is 16 residues. Germline-derived CDR1 and CDR2 are SGHVS and FQNEAQ. Trimming pared 1 base from V and 7 bases from J, leaving 20 bases between.

The rearrangement uses TRBV28 and TRBJ1-4; D perhaps matches TRBD1 (5 bases). The V end was cut by 3 bases, the J end by 8 bases, with 7 bases between. Germline CDR1 is MDHEN and CDR2 is SYDVKM. The CDR3 totals 12 residues. The chain's CDR3 is CASSFEGEKLFF. Written as DNA, the CDR3 is TGTGCCAGCAGTTTCGAGGGGGAAAAACTGTTTTTT.

The gene calls are TRBV5-1 and TRBJ2-2; 12 bases are a match to TRBD1. Germline values: CDR1 SGHRS, CDR2 YFSETQ. Losses at the gene ends were 7 bases for V and 2 bases for J; bases not matched to a gene: 3. The CDR3 consists of 15 residues. The CDR3 loop is CASGTGGVNTGELFF. The CDR3, as DNA: TGCGCCAGCGGGACAGGGGGCGTTAACACCGGGGAGCTGTTTTTT.

The rearrangement uses TRBV6-1 and TRBJ1-1, with 8 bases aligning to TRBD1. This CDR3 comprises 12 residues. Looked up from germline, CDR1 is MNHNS and CDR2 is SASEGT. V dropped 8 bases and J dropped 1; count of bases not matched to a gene: 0. The CDR3 DNA is TGTGCCAGCGGGACAGGGAACACTGAAGCTTTCTTT. This encodes CASGTGNTEAFF.

The chain recombines TRBV6-6 with TRBJ1-3; no reliable D call. The CDR3 covers 15 residues. Germline V gene sequence: CDR1 MNHNY, CDR2 SVGAGI (reference sequence). V lost 6 bases, J lost 4 bases, and 16 bases lay in between. CDR3 DNA sequence: TGTGCCAGCAGCTCGGGTCCTCTGGGGGGAAACACCATATATTTT. Translated, it gives CASSSGPLGGNTIYF.

The CDR3 region is CASTLGQGVDGYTF. The DNA for the CDR3 is TGTGCCAGCACCCTGGGACAGGGGGTAGATGGCTACACCTTC. The V call is TRBV6-1, the J call TRBJ1-2, with 11 bases fitting TRBD1. There are 14 residues in the CDR3. The V and J ends lost 7 bases and 6 bases, in that order; junction bases with no gene match: 7. Germline CDR1 reads MNHNS; CDR2 reads SASEGT.

J is TRBJ2-6 and V is TRBV29-1; perhaps TRBD2 as D (5 bases). CDR1 SQVTM and CDR2 ANQGSEA come from the germline V gene. The CDR3 is 14 amino acids. Trimming took off 6 bases at V and 0 bases at J, with 9 bases between the two ends. The CDR3 DNA reads TGCAGCGTCGGGGTACCCTCTGGGGCCAACGTCCTGACTTTC. Its translation is CSVGVPSGANVLTF.

This chain uses TRBV5-6 with TRBJ1-2, with D possibly being TRBD1 (5 bases). Germline V lookup: CDR1 SGHDT, CDR2 YYEEEE. The V end was cut by 0 bases, the J end by 4 bases, with 13 bases between. The CDR3 has 15 amino acids. Here the CDR3 DNA reads TGTGCCAGCAGCTTGGGCGGGGGGTCGGGCTATGGCTACACCTTC. Its translation is CASSLGGGSGYGYTF.

This clone was observed a few times. The chain uses TRBV5-1 and TRBJ1-4, with TRBD1 identical over 10 bases. V trimming: 5 bases; J trimming: 5 bases; junction bases outside the gene matches: 6. The CDR3 extends over 15 amino acids. Germline assignment: CDR1 SGHRS and CDR2 YFSETQ. CDR3 sequence reads: CASREMGQGNEKLFF. The DNA of the CDR3 is TGCGCCAGCAGGGAGATGGGACAGGGGAATGAAAAACTGTTTTTT.

This sequence joins TRBV5-1 and TRBJ1-5; possible D gene TRBD1, 6 bases. CDR3 size: 20 residues. Germline assignment: CDR1 SGHRS and CDR2 YFSETQ. Trimming pared 4 bases from V and 1 base from J, leaving 27 bases between. CDR3 in amino acids: CASSHILGAGEGQSNQPQHF. The CDR3 nucleotides are TGCGCCAGCAGCCATATCCTGGGGGCGGGAGAGGGGCAAAGCAATCAGCCCCAGCATTTT. The variable domain in full, completed from reference TRBV5-1 and TRBJ1-5, reads KAGVTQTPRYLIKTRGQQVTLSCSPISGHRSVSWYQQTPGQGLQFLFEYFSETQRNKGNFPGRFSGRQFSNSRSEMNVSTLELGDSALYLCASSHILGAGEGQSNQPQHFGDGTRLSIL.

This clone came up a few times. The J gene is TRBJ1-1, the V gene TRBV5-1; D might be TRBD1 (6 bases). This CDR3 is built from 13 residues. Trimming cost V 1 base and J 5 bases, with 9 bases left between them. The germline CDR1 and CDR2 sequences are SGHRS and YFSETQ. CDR3 bases: TGCGCCAGCAGCTTGCAGGGGATGACTGAAGCTTTCTTT. Its translation is CASSLQGMTEAFF.

This clone has only one observation. This chain links TRBV7-7 with TRBJ2-3, with D unclear. The CDR3 is made up of 15 amino acids. Germline loops: CDR1 SSHAT, CDR2 FNYEAQ (reference sequence). V lost 0 bases, J lost 3 bases, and 10 bases lay in between. The CDR3 is CASSLAEGNTDTQYF. The CDR3 DNA reads as TGTGCCAGCAGCTTAGCGGAAGGGAATACAGATACGCAGTATTTT.

V and J are TRBV5-1 and TRBJ1-1; D not resolved. CDR1 is SGHRS and CDR2 is YFSETQ in the germline V gene. This CDR3 has 14 residues. V was trimmed by 4 bases and J by 4 bases, leaving 14 bases between them. The CDR3 here is CASSPEWVSTEAFF. The CDR3 DNA is TGCGCCAGCAGCCCCGAGTGGGTGAGCACTGAAGCTTTCTTT.

The chain joins TRBV6-6 to TRBJ2-3; D perhaps matches TRBD2 (7 bases). Germline V CDR1 and CDR2: MNHNY, SVGAGI (reference sequence). This CDR3 comprises 15 residues. Between the trimmed V and J ends, which lost 2 bases and 3 bases, there was a span of 12 bases. The CDR3 nucleotides read TGTGCCAGCAGTTACAGGGGGAGGGAGACAGATACGCAGTATTTT. The encoded protein is CASSYRGRETDTQYF.